This T cell receptor beta chain was sequenced for a study of PD-1 blockade in classical Hodgkin lymphoma. Study-wide points: Similar baseline diversity was found in complete responders and newly diagnosed patients.

Profiling relied on immunoSEQ multiplex PCR, and the TCRdb table lists in-frame clones only, not all of them. The sample lists approximately 28,000 clones, around three quarters seen once, with 2% to 2.5% in the top ten. There are 14 residues in the CDR3. Germline V CDR1 and CDR2: SQVTM, ANQGSEA. Unmatched junction bases numbered 10, after V lost 7 bases and J lost 4 bases. Worth noting for this clone: The antigen is unknown.

Relapses following autologous stem cell transplantation were seen in all patients, with brentuximab vedotin exposure varying. Isolation of CD4+ T cells from thawed PBMCs was performed by magnetic negative selection. Classification of best responses gave complete response, partial response or progressive disease. The sample in question was CD4+ T cells from blood, obtained at baseline. The receptor was derived from a human donor with classical Hodgkin lymphoma. The V call is TRBV29-1, the J call TRBJ2-5, with 9 bases aligning to TRBD2. CDR3 sequence: CSATVAGASETQYF. CDR3 DNA sequence: TGCAGCGCCACGGTAGCGGGGGCCTCAGAGACCCAGTACTTC.